Following are 14 T cell receptor beta chains from one sample sequenced in a study of T cell responses to AZD1222 COVID-19 vaccine. Libraries were prepared by immunoSEQ multiplex PCR; TCRdb keeps only in-frame clonotypes and omits some of them. The table shows some 110,000 clones, with about 91% occurring only once. The specimen was peripheral blood, collected on day 0 of AZD1222 vaccination. The receptors originated from an adult in good health.

V usage is TRBV6-5 and J usage is TRBJ2-3, with D tentatively TRBD2 (5 bases). V lost 6 bases and J lost 7, with 11 bases in between. The germline CDR1 and CDR2 sequences are MNHEY and SVGAGI. The CDR3 has 12 amino acids. The CDR3 region has the DNA TGTGCCAGCAGCAGGACTGGCTATACGCAGTATTTT. Amino acid sequence: CASSRTGYTQYF.

This chain connects TRBV27 to TRBJ2-3; D possibly matches TRBD1 or TRBD2 (5 bases each). The CDR3 consists of 14 residues. V dropped 7 bases and J dropped 2 bases, with 13 bases sitting between them. The germline gives CDR1 MNHEY, CDR2 SMNVEV (reference sequence). The CDR3 DNA follows: TGTGCCAGCAAACCGGGACGGAACACAGATACGCAGTATTTT. It translates to CASKPGRNTDTQYF.

The J gene is TRBJ2-7, the V gene TRBV7-9; no definite D call. Trimming pared 4 bases from V and 5 bases from J, leaving 12 bases between. Looked up from germline, CDR1 is SEHNR and CDR2 is FQNEAQ (reference sequence). The CDR3 covers 13 residues. CDR3 bases: TGTGCCAGCAGCTCCCGTGGACCCGACGAGCAGTACTTC. Amino acid sequence: CASSSRGPDEQYF.

This sequence joins TRBV29-1 and TRBJ1-2, with 9 bases lining up with TRBD1. This CDR3 is built from 13 residues. The germline V gene encodes CDR1 SQVTM and CDR2 ANQGSEA. V lost 6 bases, J lost 2 bases, and 4 bases stayed unmatched. Written as DNA, the CDR3 is TGCAGCGTGGACAGGGGCCCAAACTATGGCTACACCTTC. This sequence encodes CSVDRGPNYGYTF. Using reference TRBV29-1 and TRBJ1-2 for the parts outside the CDR3, the full variable domain is SAVISQKPSRDICQRGTSLTIQCQVDSQVTMMFWYRQQPGQSLTLIATANQGSEATYESGFVIDKFPISRPNLTFSTLTVSNMSPEDSSIYLCSVDRGPNYGYTFGSGTRLTVV.

The chain combines TRBV7-9 with TRBJ2-7, with 10 nucleotides matching TRBD1. J was trimmed by 3 bases and V by 6 bases; bases with no gene match: 17. The length of the CDR3 is 18 residues. Per the germline V gene, CDR1 is SEHNR and CDR2 is FQNEAQ (reference sequence). Here the CDR3 reads CASSSGTGAHRSYYEQYF. Written as DNA, the CDR3 is TGTGCCAGCAGTTCCGGGACAGGGGCCCATAGGAGCTACTACGAGCAGTACTTC.

The rearrangement uses TRBV5-1 and TRBJ1-1, with D possibly matching TRBD1 (5 bases). The CDR3 loop spans 15 amino acids. Between the trimmed V and J ends, which lost 3 bases and 0 bases, there was a span of 12 bases. Germline V gene data show CDR1 as SGHRS and CDR2 as YFSETQ. CDR3 sequence reads: CASSSRQTMNTEAFF. The CDR3 DNA sequence: TGCGCCAGCAGCTCGAGACAGACCATGAACACTGAAGCTTTCTTT.

This sequence joins TRBV2 and TRBJ1-2; TRBD1 matches 12 bases. The CDR3 length is 14 residues. V lost 7 bases to trimming and J lost 4 bases; unmatched junction nucleotides: 4. The germline V gene has CDR1 SNHLY and CDR2 FYNNEI. Here the CDR3 reads CASTGTGGVYGYTF. Written as DNA, the CDR3 is TGTGCCAGCACAGGGACAGGGGGCGTCTATGGCTACACCTTC.

This clone was recorded once. V usage is TRBV6-4 and J usage is TRBJ2-2, with 8 bases aligning to TRBD2. The CDR3 totals 19 residues. Germline loops: CDR1 MRHNA, CDR2 SNTAGT. Germline trimming cut 0 bases from V and 2 bases from J; bases unmatched to any gene: 11. Here the CDR3 DNA reads TGTGCCAGCAGTGACTCGCCGGGACTAGTGGGGGACAACACCGGGGAGCTGTTTTTT. Encoded protein: CASSDSPGLVGDNTGELFF.

This clone occurred once. The rearrangement joins TRBV19 to TRBJ1-1, with TRBD1 matching 9 bases. The germline gives CDR1 LNHDA, CDR2 SQIVND (reference sequence). V gave up 5 bases and J gave up 4 bases; unmatched junction bases: 5. The CDR3 contains 14 residues. CDR3 sequence (DNA): TGTGCCAGTAGTGCGGACAGGGGTGGCACTGAAGCTTTCTTT. As protein: CASSADRGGTEAFF.

This clone was recorded only once. V gene TRBV19 combines with J gene TRBJ1-1; D unresolved. The length of the CDR3 is 18 residues. CDR1 LNHDA and CDR2 SQIVND come from the germline V gene (reference sequence). The V end was cut by 0 bases, the J end by 5 bases, with 22 bases between. CDR3 DNA sequence: TGTGCCAGTAGTATAGACTTAACAGCCCCCCTTATCTGGACTGAAGCTTTCTTT. The encoded protein is CASSIDLTAPLIWTEAFF.

V gene TRBV2 combines with J gene TRBJ1-2, with D perhaps matching TRBD1 (6 bases). Trimming removed 2 bases from V and 2 bases from J, with 12 bases in between. The CDR3 covers 15 residues. Germline V gene sequence: CDR1 SNHLY, CDR2 FYNNEI. CDR3 region: CASSEWSGANYGYTF. The CDR3 nucleotides are TGTGCCAGCAGTGAATGGTCAGGGGCCAACTATGGCTACACCTTC.

The rearrangement links TRBV5-6 to TRBJ1-6; D might be TRBD1 (6 bases). V was pared by 3 bases and J by 7 bases, with 14 bases between. Germline V lookup: CDR1 SGHDT, CDR2 YYEEEE. The CDR3 extends over 15 amino acids. The CDR3 DNA sequence: TGTGCCAGCAGCTACAGGGTAGGTGGCAATTCACCCCTCCACTTT. This gives the protein CASSYRVGGNSPLHF.

This clone was recorded once. The chain combines TRBV7-9 with TRBJ2-3, with D uncertain. V gave up 0 bases and J gave up 2 bases, with 9 bases separating them. Germline V gene sequence: CDR1 SEHNR, CDR2 FQNEAQ (reference sequence). The CDR3 sequence is 15 residues long. The CDR3 region is CASSLAARYTDTQYF. Here the CDR3 DNA reads TGTGCCAGCAGCTTAGCGGCTAGGTACACAGATACGCAGTATTTT.

This CDR3 is CASSLVQGGSETQYF. Written as DNA, the CDR3 is TGTGCCAGCAGCTTGGTACAGGGGGGCTCTGAGACCCAGTACTTC. J is TRBJ2-5 and V is TRBV2, with 8 positions matching TRBD1. This CDR3 is built from 15 residues. Germline CDR1 is SNHLY and CDR2 is FYNNEI. Unmatched junction bases numbered 11, after V lost 6 bases and J lost 5 bases.